This T cell receptor beta chain originates from a study of CD8 T cells in ankylosing spondylitis. Germline V lookup: CDR1 LGHDT, CDR2 YNNKEL (reference sequence). The length of the CDR3 is 15 residues. J gave up 12 bases and V 1 base, and 12 bases lay outside the gene matches. Each TCR beta library was made by quantitative 5'-RACE that incorporated molecular barcodes. One entry per CDR3 protein results from TCRdb running MiXCR on the 5' RACE reads. The sample gives more than 150,000 distinct CDR3 sequences, about 18% of which show up once; 4.3% is in the top ten. Study results and caveats: Those disease-linked clones were CD8+; they were also relatively rare in peripheral blood. Matched synovial fluid from ankylosing spondylitis patients was reported to be enriched for disease-linked clones. Previous work reported some of these motif variants in the synovial fluid and blood of reactive arthritis.

This clonotype was detected many times. Its antigen is currently unknown. The V gene is TRBV3-1, the J gene TRBJ2-1, with TRBD2 matching over 7 bases. The TCR originated in a male donor between 10 and 30 years old with ankylosing spondylitis or in good health (not recorded which). Sequenced input: blood, either unsorted or a sorted T cell fraction (not recorded which). CDR3 protein: CASSQAPMERDPQFF. The CDR3 DNA sequence: TGTGCCAGCAGCCAAGCCCCAATGGAGCGGGACCCGCAGTTCTTC.